This T cell receptor (beta chain) was recorded in a study of T cell responses to AZD1222 COVID-19 vaccine (dated by TCRdb to the early 2020s). General notes on the study: AZD1222 recipients with second doses at about 4 weeks or about 12 weeks were pooled, because spike-specific TCR depth and breadth did not differ between schedules. Trial participants were enrolled into age subgroups of 18-55, 56-69 and 70-plus years, which contained about 150, 27 and 61 TCR-sequenced participants, respectively. A total of 240 or so trial participants underwent TCR sequencing, of whom 207 had received two doses of AZD1222 and around 25 had received two doses of the MenACWY control vaccine.

The CDR3 regions of human TCRbeta chains were analyzed by immunosequencing. The authors processed their data as follows. Repertoire TCRs were matched against a reference library of SARS-CoV-2-specific TCRs generated with the MIRA antigen-specificity platform. Breadth was defined as the fraction of unique TCRs that were SARS-CoV-2-associated. Depth was defined as the fraction of total T cells that were SARS-CoV-2-associated. Using the MIRA data, each spike-specific TCR was assigned both to the spike region to which the TCR was reactive and to a CD4 or CD8 class. Log10-transformed breadth and depth values were compared by one-way ANOVA with Sidak's multiple comparisons tests. The immuneACCESS repertoire file appears here via TCRdb, limited to in-frame rearrangements. These files lack a portion of the clones; in checked studies, under half of the deficit traces to unresolved V genes, and the cause of the others is not known. The DNA gave D and trimming, while V, J and clone size come from that table. This sample has more than 95,000 clones in its table, and 90% of those were observed once. The biggest ten clones account for 4% to 5.5% of the sample.

The CDR3 starts with the cysteine, ends with the phenylalanine, and has 17 residues. Only the CDR3 part of the read is kept: 51 bases, read in frame from the first base. CDR1 SGHRS and CDR2 YFSETQ were looked up in the germline V gene. The V and J ends are trimmed by 4 bases and 0 bases, leaving 14 bases between them. The sample's time point label, in plain terms: baseline before first vaccination. Vaccinee samples came from UK trials COV001 and COV002, including a single-blind randomized controlled phase 2/3 trial of AZD1222 (ChAdOx1 nCoV-19) in healthy adults. For TCRbeta chain sequencing, PBMC samples from trial participants were taken at day 0 and at day 28 after the second dose. General study outcomes and caveats: No day 14 peak-response samples were available, so repertoires were characterized only after the peak T cell response. Conclusions about previously exposed vaccinees were limited because only six AZD1222 recipients were SARS-CoV-2 seropositive at baseline. Participants were mostly white British, with more females than males. The authors suggested clonal diversity may have been underestimated. Reportedly, close to half of the unique spike-specific TCRs recognized epitopes lying outside the regions that are mutated in the B.1.351 and B.1.1.7 variants. A significant rise in spike-specific TCR breadth and depth was observed after two AZD1222 doses relative to day 0 and relative to MenACWY recipients. The 56-69-year group was small, and its depth increase did not reach significance, likely because of low power. The whole spike protein was spanned by vaccine-associated CD4 TCRs, and dominant responses were seen in regions 160-218 and 743-854.

With respect to this clone: It has no known antigen specificity. No much larger clone is present one base from it, and per-base qualities are unavailable.

The source of this sequence is an adult in good health. The chain is encoded by TRBV5-1 joined to TRBJ2-6; there is no confident call for the D gene. Specimen: peripheral blood, collected on day 0 of AZD1222 vaccination. DNA sequence: TGCGCCAGCAGCGGTGGACCTGGCCTCTCTGGGGCCAACGTCCTGACTTTC. Protein translation: CASSGGPGLSGANVLTF.